The T cell receptor (beta chain) described here comes from a study of shared clonotypes between healthy human individuals. Naive CD8 populations comprised CD45RO-negative cells positively selected for CCR7, excluding terminally differentiated effector memory CD45RA+ cells. Some clones are missing from TCRdb's copy, which holds only in-frame ones; the method was immunoSEQ multiplex PCR. This table has about 2 million clones, less than 95% appearing once. The clonotype originates from a man between 18 and 29 years old in good health. Specimen: naive CD8+ T cells sorted from blood.

In DNA, the CDR3 is TGTGCCAGCAGTTTATCCCCGGGGTCGGGACGGATTTACGAGCAGTACTTC. Translating it yields CASSLSPGSGRIYEQYF. The chain carries TRBV27 and TRBJ2-7; D may correspond to TRBD1 or TRBD2 (5 bases each). V lost 0 bases to trimming and J lost 4 bases, with 19 bases between them. This CDR3 contains 17 residues. CDR1 is MNHEY and CDR2 is SMNVEV in the germline V gene (reference sequence).